This TCR beta chain was retrieved from a study of blood T cells in healthy people across ages. Of note for this clonotype: Its antigen is unidentified.

It was with a sample-barcoded 5' primer and a J-beta primer mix that a second PCR of roughly 7 to 11 cycles was run. From the 5' RACE reads, TCRdb called clonotypes with MiXCR, one entry per CDR3 protein. Altogether approximately 770,000 distinct CDR3 sequences are present, 58% being singletons, with the ten largest covering around 22%. Isolation per sample recovered at least 7 million PBMCs. Study outcomes and limitations: Donor CMV status was unknown, possibly confounding expanded clonotype changes.

Germline V gene data show CDR1 as GTSNPN and CDR2 as SVGIG (reference sequence). The junction had 14 bases not matched to a gene; V was cut back by 1 base and J by 2 bases. This CDR3 has 17 residues. This clonotype originated in a man aged 25 to 40 in good health. Source material: blood. The rearrangement uses TRBV30 and TRBJ2-7, with 7 bases fitting TRBD1. The CDR3 sequence is CAWSANDDRDGAYEQYF. CDR3 coding DNA: TGTGCCTGGAGTGCGAACGATGACAGGGATGGGGCCTACGAGCAGTACTTC. The whole variable domain, filled in from reference TRBV30 and TRBJ2-7, reads SQTIHQWPATLVQPVGSPLSLECTVEGTSNPNLYWYRQAAGRGLQLLFYSVGIGQISSEVPQNLSASRPQDRQFILSSKKLLLSDSGFYLCAWSANDDRDGAYEQYFGPGTRLTVT.